This T cell receptor (beta chain) was sequenced during a study of T cell responses to AZD1222 COVID-19 vaccine. General study findings and limits: With two AZD1222 doses given, Spike-specific TCR breadth and depth both rose. Baseline seropositivity characterized only six AZD1222 recipients. Reportedly, close to half of spike-specific TCRs are directed against unmutated variant regions. Females outnumbered males among donors, who were mostly white British; clonal diversity was possibly underestimated.

Note on this clone: Its antigen remains unidentified.

The method was immunoSEQ multiplex PCR; TCRdb's version includes in-frame clones alone and lacks a portion of them. The sample includes around 200,000 clones, 80% to 95% of them seen just once. The CDR3 is 13 residues long. The V end was cut by 6 bases, the J end by 1 base, with 9 bases between. Per germline, CDR1 MDHEN and CDR2 SYDVKM. This receptor was obtained from an adult who received the MenACWY meningococcal vaccine as a control. The chain couples TRBV28 to TRBJ1-1, with D possibly matching TRBD1 (5 bases). The material sequenced was peripheral blood, taken 28 days after the second dose of the MenACWY control vaccine. CDR3 sequence reads: CASREGWNTEAFF. DNA for the CDR3: TGTGCCAGCAGAGAGGGGTGGAACACTGAAGCTTTCTTT.